These T cell receptor beta chains were read from a single sample in a study of blood T cell repertoires in COVID-19. The assay was immunoSEQ multiplex PCR, and TCRdb's table has in-frame clones only and misses some. This sample has about 160,000 clones, with more than 90% found just once. The sequencing input was peripheral blood. These receptors all stem from a man aged 55 to 70 with active or convalescent COVID-19. Each CDR3 is given with its conserved first and last residue. The D gene is left open where the match is weak. Not every row has a clone size; where given, it reads once, few, many or a size class.

TRBD1 once TRBJ2-5 TRBV7-8 CASSFPDRPYQETQYF TGTGCCAGCAGCTTCCCGGACAGGCCTTACCAAGAGACCCAGTACTTC
NA once TRBJ2-3 TRBV5-1 CASSLPSVADTQYF TGCGCCAGCAGCTTGCCTAGCGTCGCGGATACGCAGTATTTT
TRBD1 few TRBJ2-7 TRBV18 CASSPGTGDEQYF TGTGCCAGCTCACCAGGGACAGGAGACGAGCAGTACTTC
TRBD2 NA TRBJ2-7 TRBV19 CASSILAGGTYEQYF TGTGCCAGTAGTATTCTAGCGGGGGGAACCTACGAGCAGTACTTC
NA NA TRBJ2-1 TRBV5-5 CASSPAFVAGSSYNEQFF TGTGCCAGCAGCCCAGCCTTTGTGGCGGGGAGCTCCTACAATGAGCAGTTCTTC
TRBD1 NA TRBJ1-4 TRBV5-1 CASSLGDRGLFEKLFF TGCGCCAGCAGCTTGGGGGACAGGGGGCTTTTTGAAAAACTGTTTTTT
NA NA TRBJ1-5 TRBV19 CASHQVAGVVGQPQHF TGTGCCAGTCACCAGGTAGCAGGGGTCGTAGGACAGCCCCAGCATTTT
TRBD2 NA TRBJ2-5 TRBV5-5 CASSSKLRGDQWETQYF TGTGCCAGCAGCTCGAAACTGCGGGGGGACCAGTGGGAGACCCAGTACTTC
NA NA TRBJ2-7 TRBV2 CASSVRQTIYEQYF TGTGCCAGCAGTGTTAGACAAACCATCTACGAGCAGTACTTC
NA once TRBJ1-2 TRBV2 CAGWTDSMDYGYTF TGTGCCGGATGGACAGATTCGATGGACTATGGCTACACCTTC
NA NA TRBJ1-1 TRBV7-2 CASSSQLNTEAFF TGTGCCAGCAGCTCACAGTTGAACACTGAAGCTTTCTTT
TRBD1 NA TRBJ1-5 TRBV7-8 CASSLEDRGRPQPQHF TGTGCCAGCAGCTTAGAGGACAGGGGGCGACCTCAGCCCCAGCATTTT
NA once TRBJ1-1 TRBV28 CASSLEGGVMNTEAFF TGTGCCAGCAGTTTGGAAGGCGGGGTCATGAACACTGAAGCTTTCTTT
NA NA TRBJ1-2 TRBV6-5 CASSYTAGGYTF TGTGCCAGCAGTTATACAGCGGGAGGCTACACCTTC
TRBD1 NA TRBJ1-1 TRBV10-3 CAISDVEGAMNTEAFF TGTGCCATCAGTGACGTCGAGGGGGCAATGAACACTGAAGCTTTCTTT
TRBD1 NA TRBJ1-5 TRBV7-8 CASSPNRGEGNQPQHF TGTGCCAGCAGCCCAAACAGGGGGGAGGGCAATCAGCCCCAGCATTTT
TRBD1 NA TRBJ1-6 TRBV11-1 CASTWDRGNSPLHF TGTGCCAGCACCTGGGACAGGGGTAATTCACCCCTCCACTTT
TRBD1 few TRBJ1-4 TRBV7-2 CASRRTGGDEKLFF TGTGCCAGCAGACGGACAGGGGGCGATGAAAAACTGTTTTTT
NA NA TRBJ1-2 TRBV6-1 CASSEANSHGYTF TGTGCCAGCAGTGAAGCGAACAGCCATGGCTACACCTTC
TRBD1 NA TRBJ2-2 TRBV6-5 CASRWDRDTGELFF TGTGCCAGCAGGTGGGACAGGGATACCGGGGAGCTGTTTTTT
TRBD2 NA TRBJ2-3 TRBV3-1/TRBV3-2 CASSLAGISTDTQYF TGTGCCAGCAGCCTAGCGGGAATCAGCACAGATACGCAGTATTTT
NA NA TRBJ1-1 TRBV7-9 CASSLSMNTEAFF TGTGCCAGCAGCTTATCCATGAACACTGAAGCTTTCTTT
TRBD1 NA TRBJ1-6 TRBV15 CATSRGGTVYNSPLHF TGTGCCACCAGCAGAGGGGGGACAGTCTATAATTCACCCCTCCACTTT
NA NA TRBJ1-4 TRBV5-1 CASSALTGTGEKLFF TGCGCCAGCAGCGCGCTAACAGGGACCGGGGAAAAACTGTTTTTT
NA NA TRBJ1-5 TRBV18 CASSPGTMRPQHF TGTGCCAGCTCACCAGGGACAATGCGGCCCCAGCATTTT
NA NA TRBJ1-4 TRBV21-1 CASSFSRDRSNEKLFF TGTGCCAGCAGCTTCTCTAGGGACAGGTCTAATGAAAAACTGTTTTTT
NA once TRBJ1-1 TRBV6-1 CASSEWEGAPEAFF TGTGCCAGCAGTGAATGGGAAGGGGCCCCTGAAGCTTTCTTT
TRBD2 NA TRBJ2-7 TRBV12-5 CASGLVRSGGNYEQYF TGTGCTAGTGGTTTGGTACGCAGCGGGGGCAACTACGAGCAGTACTTC
TRBD2 few TRBJ2-7 TRBV20-1 CSASSGTSGFSYEQYF TGCAGTGCTAGTTCCGGGACTAGCGGGTTCTCCTACGAGCAGTACTTC
TRBD2 NA TRBJ2-3 TRBV5-1 CASSGGTSGSTDTQYF TGCGCCAGCAGCGGGGGGACTAGCGGGAGCACAGATACGCAGTATTTT
TRBD1 NA TRBJ1-5 TRBV6-5 CASSSTGGLNQPQHF TGTGCCAGCAGTTCGACAGGGGGTCTAAATCAGCCCCAGCATTTT
TRBD1 NA TRBJ1-6 TRBV6-6 CASSPGQRPSSPLHF TGTGCCAGCAGTCCGGGACAGCGCCCGAGTTCACCCCTCCACTTT
NA NA TRBJ1-6 TRBV7-2 CASSPGRRRHSPLHF TGTGCCAGCAGCCCCGGACGCAGGAGGCATTCACCCCTCCACTTT
TRBD2 NA TRBJ2-1 TRBV15 CATSREAGGPGEQFF TGTGCCACCAGCAGAGAAGCGGGAGGGCCAGGTGAGCAGTTCTTC
TRBD2 NA TRBJ2-7 TRBV27 CASSIIRLASTEQYF TGTGCCAGCAGTATTATTAGACTAGCCTCGACCGAGCAGTACTTC
NA NA TRBJ1-5 TRBV18 CASSPVMQGLSNQPQHF TGTGCCAGCTCACCAGTGATGCAGGGGTTGAGCAATCAGCCCCAGCATTTT
NA NA TRBJ2-1 TRBV11-2 CASSLDGSGGGEQFF TGTGCCAGCAGCTTAGATGGTAGTGGGGGGGGCGAGCAGTTCTTC
TRBD2 NA TRBJ2-1 TRBV9 CASSVARGSGINEQFF TGTGCCAGCAGCGTAGCTCGGGGGAGCGGGATCAATGAGCAGTTCTTC
TRBD1 NA TRBJ2-2 TRBV7-2 CASSLIPTRTGNTGELFF TGTGCCAGCAGCCTAATCCCCACTCGGACAGGGAACACCGGGGAGCTGTTTTTT
NA few TRBJ1-1 TRBV12-3/TRBV12-4 CASSSTGNTEAFF TGTGCCAGCAGTTCCACAGGGAACACTGAAGCTTTCTTT
NA NA TRBJ1-3 TRBV5-1 CASSLTGSLSGNTIYF TGCGCCAGCAGCTTAACAGGTTCCCTCTCTGGAAACACCATATATTTT
TRBD2 NA TRBJ2-5 TRBV19 CASSTPLRLAPETQYF TGTGCCAGTAGCACGCCTTTGAGACTAGCGCCAGAGACCCAGTACTTC
TRBD2 NA TRBJ2-1 TRBV18 CASSPLAGVDNEQFF TGTGCCAGCTCACCTCTCGCGGGAGTTGACAATGAGCAGTTCTTC
TRBD1 NA TRBJ1-1 TRBV18 CASSRLQGGVYAEAFF TGTGCCAGCTCACGACTACAGGGGGGGGTATACGCTGAAGCTTTCTTT
NA NA TRBJ2-3 TRBV19 CASSMGGRNTQYF TGTGCCAGTAGTATGGGAGGCAGGAATACGCAGTATTTT
TRBD1 NA TRBJ1-4 TRBV5-5 CASSFQGDNEKLFF TGTGCCAGCAGCTTTCAGGGGGACAATGAAAAACTGTTTTTT